The next 15 T cell receptor beta chains were all read from a single sample in a study of response to subunit inactivated influenza vaccine. Using its own MiXCR run on the RT-PCR reads, TCRdb lists one record per CDR3 protein. The sample lists some 200,000 distinct CDR3 sequences; roughly 12% were seen once. Separately, the same data were catalogued under a study of T cells expressing NK-cell markers. As reported in that work: 5'RACE template switching with UMIs generated TCR beta cDNA.

This sample comprised CD8+ T cells sorted from PBMCs, obtained approximately 13 days after vaccination. These receptors were taken from a man aged 50 to 59 who received an inactivated influenza vaccine.

In DNA, the CDR3 is TGCAGCGTTGCAGGCGCGGCAGGGATAAACAATGAGCAGTTCTTC. It yields the protein CSVAGAAGINNEQFF. The chain couples TRBV29-1 to TRBJ2-1; tentative D call: TRBD1 (5 bases). The CDR3 loop spans 15 amino acids. The V end was cut by 4 bases, the J end by 5 bases, with 18 bases between. The germline V gene has CDR1 SQVTM and CDR2 ANQGSEA.

This clonotype was seen many times. The chain joins TRBV6-2 or TRBV6-3 to TRBJ2-1; 15 nucleotides align to TRBD2. The CDR3 has 18 residues. After removal of 3 bases from V and 5 bases from J, the junction contained 8 bases not matched to a gene. Germline lookup yields CDR1 MNHEY and CDR2 SVGEGT. CDR3 region: CASSYSGLAGGPHNEQFF. The DNA of the CDR3 is TGTGCCAGCAGTTATAGCGGACTAGCGGGAGGGCCACACAATGAGCAGTTCTTC.

The chain is built from TRBV20-1 and TRBJ2-7; no reliable D call. Trimming took 0 bases from V and 2 from J, leaving 8 bases between them. The CDR3 loop spans 13 amino acids. Per the germline V gene, CDR1 is DFQATT and CDR2 is SNEGSKA (reference sequence). The CDR3: CSARDREAYEQYF. CDR3 coding DNA: TGCAGTGCTAGAGATAGGGAAGCCTACGAGCAGTACTTC.

The J gene is TRBJ2-4, the V gene TRBV7-8; 8 bases line up with TRBD2. The CDR3 is 14 amino acids. Germline-derived CDR1 and CDR2 are SGHVS and FQNEAQ. Losses at the gene ends were 4 bases for V and 9 bases for J; bases not matched to a gene: 8. CDR3 residues: CASSCTGLDCIQYF. The CDR3 nucleotides are TGTGCCAGCAGCTGTACGGGACTAGATTGCATTCAGTACTTC.

This clonotype was observed a few times. The chain employs TRBV7-2 and TRBJ2-7, with 9 bases lining up with TRBD1. Germline CDR1 and CDR2: SGHTA and FQGNSA. J lost 7 bases, V lost 6 bases, and 10 bases had no gene match. This CDR3 comprises 14 residues. The CDR3 is CASSRTGEAREQYF. CDR3 in DNA: TGTGCCAGCAGTCGGACAGGGGAGGCCCGGGAGCAGTACTTC. The entire variable domain, with the rest obtained from reference TRBV7-2 and TRBJ2-7, is as follows: GAGVSQSPSNKVTEKGKDVELRCDPISGHTALYWYRQSLGQGLEFLIYFQGNSAPDKSGLPSDRFSAERTGGSVSTLTIQRTQQEDSAVYLCASSRTGEAREQYFGPGTRLTVT.

In regard to this clonotype: Its ends do not fully match the called genes, so a read error is possible. The genes are TRBV20-1 and TRBJ2-7, with D unresolved. Germline CDR1 reads DFQATT; CDR2 reads SNEGSKA (reference sequence). The CDR3 spans 14 residues. Here the CDR3 reads CSAKGGASSYEQYF. The DNA for the CDR3 is TGCAGCGCTAAAGGTGGAGCTTCCTCCTACGAGCAGTACTTC.

This clonotype was counted only a few times. This rearrangement joins TRBV11-3 to TRBJ1-1; no definite D call. The CDR3 extends over 13 amino acids. CDR1 is SGHNT, CDR2 YENEEA, per germline. Trimming took off 3 bases at V and 5 bases at J, with 10 bases between the two ends. Here the CDR3 reads CASSLTAGTEAFF. As DNA, the CDR3 is TGTGCCAGCAGCTTGACGGCGGGGACTGAAGCTTTCTTT.

The chain combines TRBV6-5 with TRBJ1-4; D is unresolved. This CDR3 contains 15 residues. Germline V gene data show CDR1 as MNHEY and CDR2 as SVGAGI. V was shortened by 0 bases and J by 4 bases, with 9 bases between the two germline ends. CDR3 bases: TGTGCCAGCAGTTACTCTGCGGCAGTTAATGAAAAACTGTTTTTT. The encoded protein is CASSYSAAVNEKLFF.

In this sample, this clonotype turned up a few times. V usage is TRBV6-5 and J usage is TRBJ2-3, with TRBD1 matching over 10 bases. Germline V gene data show CDR1 as MNHEY and CDR2 as SVGAGI. With 5 bases clipped from V and 9 bases from J, the junction kept 8 bases outside the gene matches. The CDR3 has 14 residues. The CDR3 sequence: CASSTFDRGQTQYF. CDR3 bases: TGTGCCAGCAGTACTTTCGACAGGGGGCAAACGCAGTATTTT.

This clonotype turned up a few times. The genes are TRBV5-1 and TRBJ2-1; 7 bases agree with TRBD2. Germline V CDR1 and CDR2: SGHRS, YFSETQ. The CDR3 totals 13 residues. J gave up 10 bases and V 1 base, and 5 bases lay outside the gene matches. The CDR3 region is CASSLQSGIEQFF. Here the CDR3 DNA reads TGCGCCAGCAGCTTGCAAAGCGGGATCGAGCAGTTCTTC.

J is TRBJ2-1 and V is TRBV11-1; TRBD2 agrees at 11 bases. V lost 0 bases and J lost 8; bases outside the gene matches: 6. The germline CDR1 and CDR2 sequences are SGHAT and FQDESV (reference sequence). This CDR3 is 16 amino acids long. This CDR3 is CASSLAQLAGGHEQFF. DNA of the CDR3: TGTGCCAGCAGCTTAGCGCAGTTAGCGGGGGGGCATGAGCAGTTCTTC.

The chain combines TRBV4-3 with TRBJ2-1; D is perhaps TRBD2 (6 bases). V gave up 8 bases and J gave up 1 base, with 18 bases separating them. Germline V CDR1 and CDR2: LGHNA, YSLEER. The CDR3 sequence is 16 residues long. The CDR3 reads CASQDSLGGSYNEQFF. CDR3 nucleotides: TGCGCCAGCCAAGATTCACTCGGGGGATCCTACAATGAGCAGTTCTTC.

This clonotype was counted between two and nine times. The chain links TRBV11-2 to TRBJ2-7; D ambiguous. Trimming cost V 6 bases and J 1 base, with 13 bases left between them. The CDR3 contains 14 residues. Germline CDR1 reads SGHAT; CDR2 reads FQNNGV. The chain's CDR3 is CASRLVGPSYEQYF. CDR3 in DNA: TGTGCCAGCAGGCTCGTCGGGCCGTCCTACGAGCAGTACTTC. Together with reference TRBV11-2 and TRBJ2-7, the CDR3 gives the full variable domain: EAGVAQSPRYKIIEKRQSVAFWCNPISGHATLYWYQQILGQGPKLLIQFQNNGVVDDSQLPKDRFSAERLKGVDSTLKIQPAKLEDSAVYLCASRLVGPSYEQYFGPGTRLTVT.

The table lists this clonotype with a few counts. The gene calls are TRBV7-9 and TRBJ2-7, with D perhaps given as TRBD1 or TRBD2 (8 bases each). Germline CDR1 is SEHNR and CDR2 is FQNEAQ (reference sequence). V lost 5 bases and J 3 bases, leaving 20 bases between the germline ends. This CDR3 spans 16 amino acids. The CDR3 DNA follows: TGTGCCAGCAGCGATAGCGGGGACAGGCACTTCTACGAGCAGTACTTC. Protein product: CASSDSGDRHFYEQYF.

In its sample, this clonotype was seen a few times. The gene calls are TRBV7-9 and TRBJ2-7, with 7 bases matching TRBD1. V trimming: 4 bases; J trimming: 3 bases; junction bases outside the gene matches: 6. CDR1 SEHNR and CDR2 FQNEAQ come from the germline V gene (reference sequence). The CDR3 loop spans 14 amino acids. The CDR3 sequence is CASSWDRAIYEQYF. In DNA form, the CDR3 reads TGTGCCAGCAGCTGGGACAGAGCTATCTACGAGCAGTACTTC.